Reported below is one T cell receptor (beta chain). No antigen is known for it. The germline gene is not matched at one end of the junction; a read error may be the cause. This specimen belongs to a study of post-analysis software for immune sequencing data. About the study: Multiple sclerosis in the patients followed relapsing-remitting, secondary progressive and progressive-relapsing courses.

The CDR3 contains 14 residues. CDR1 is SGHRS and CDR2 is YFSETQ in the germline V gene. General study points: Strong co-clustering by F measure was evident for samples that had been prepared in the same batch. Among multiple sclerosis patients, normalized Chao1 diversity was significantly below that of controls. Controls had lower frequencies than patients of about five TRBV segments, which included TRBV5-6, TRBV5-1 and TRBV20-1.

Unique-molecular-identifier-tagged TCR beta cDNA libraries were used. The source material, 1 to 10 million T cells, gave rise to about 490,000 cDNA molecules. MiXCR, run by TCRdb on the PCR reads, gives a single entry per CDR3 protein. The repertoire consists of about 620,000 distinct CDR3 sequences, with 40% to 50% occurring once and the leading ten covering roughly 1.7%. The V call is TRBV5-1, the J call TRBJ2-7, with D perhaps being TRBD1 or TRBD2 (5 bases each). This TCR came from a girl aged 5-17 years with multiple sclerosis. The sample consisted of blood. CDR3 nucleotide sequence: TGCGCCAGCGGCTTGTCGACAAGGGACCACGAGCAGTACTTC. This sequence encodes CASGLSTRDHEQYF.